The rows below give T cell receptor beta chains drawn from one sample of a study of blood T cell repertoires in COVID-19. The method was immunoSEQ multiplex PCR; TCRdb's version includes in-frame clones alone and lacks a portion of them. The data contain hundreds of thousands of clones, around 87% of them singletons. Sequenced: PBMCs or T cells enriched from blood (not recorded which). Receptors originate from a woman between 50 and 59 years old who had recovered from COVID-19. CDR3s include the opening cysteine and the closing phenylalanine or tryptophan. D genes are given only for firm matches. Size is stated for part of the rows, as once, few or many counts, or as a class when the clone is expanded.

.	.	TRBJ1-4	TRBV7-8	TGTGCCAGCAGCGCCTTAGTAAGGGGTAATGAAAAACTGTTTTTT	CASSALVRGNEKLFF
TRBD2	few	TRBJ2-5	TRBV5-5	TGTGCCAGCAGCAGAGGGAGGGCTGGGGAGACCCAGTACTTC	CASSRGRAGETQYF
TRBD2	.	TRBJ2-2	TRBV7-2	TGTGCCAGCAGCTTAAGGGGACTAGCGGGCACCGGGGAGCTGTTTTTT	CASSLRGLAGTGELFF
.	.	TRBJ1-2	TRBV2	TGTGCCAGCAACCCAGGGTCCTATGGCTACACCTTC	CASNPGSYGYTF
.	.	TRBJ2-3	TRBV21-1	TGTGCCAGCAGCAAAGTCCCTTTCCGGACAGGGGACACAGATACGCAGTATTTT	CASSKVPFRTGDTDTQYF
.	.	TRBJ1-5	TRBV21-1	TGTGCCAGCAGCAGAGGACAGTTCAATCAGCCCCAGCATTTT	CASSRGQFNQPQHF
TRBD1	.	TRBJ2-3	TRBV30	TGTGCCTGGGAGACGGGACAGGGGGCAACAGATACGCAGTATTTT	CAWETGQGATDTQYF
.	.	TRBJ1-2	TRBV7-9	TGTGCCAGCAGCTTAACAGGATTGTTTGGCTACACCTTC	CASSLTGLFGYTF
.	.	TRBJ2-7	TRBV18	TGTGCCAGCTCATCGTCAGGGTACGAGCAGTACTTC	CASSSSGYEQYF
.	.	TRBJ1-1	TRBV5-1	TGCGCCAGCAGCTCGCAGGGTTTGAACACTGAAGCTTTCTTT	CASSSQGLNTEAFF
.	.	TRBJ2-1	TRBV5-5	TGTGCCAGCAGCCCAGGGAACAATGAGCAGTTCTTC	CASSPGNNEQFF
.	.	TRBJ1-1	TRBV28	TGTGCCAGCAGTTGGAGTTTGGTGAACACTGAAGCTTTCTTT	CASSWSLVNTEAFF
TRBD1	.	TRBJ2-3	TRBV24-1	TGTGCCACCAGTGACCCGACAGGGGGAGATACGCAGTATTTT	CATSDPTGGDTQYF
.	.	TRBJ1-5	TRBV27	TGTGCCAGCAGCCGGACCCTGGACAGTTATAGCAATCAGCCCCAGCATTTT	CASSRTLDSYSNQPQHF
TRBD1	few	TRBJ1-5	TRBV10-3	TGTGCCACCCAAGCCGGGACAGGGGTAGGAAATCAGCCCCAGCATTTT	CATQAGTGVGNQPQHF
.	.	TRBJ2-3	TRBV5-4	TGTGCCAGCAGCTTGGTCTCCGATACGCAGTATTTT	CASSLVSDTQYF
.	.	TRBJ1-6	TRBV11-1	TGTGCCAGCAGCCGAGGACGGGGTAATTCACCCCTCCACTTT	CASSRGRGNSPLHF
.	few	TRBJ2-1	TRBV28	TGTGCCAGCACCTTGGGCAGGGACTATGAGCAGTTCTTC	CASTLGRDYEQFF
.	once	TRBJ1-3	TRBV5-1	TGCGCCAGCAGCCCCGGACTGGGAGATGGGAACACCATATATTTT	CASSPGLGDGNTIYF
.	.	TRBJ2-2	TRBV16	TGTGCCAGCAGCCAACAACAGGTGGCCGGGGAGCTGTTTTTT	CASSQQQVAGELFF
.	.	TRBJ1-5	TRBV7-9	TGTGCCAGCAGCTTAGTCGTGGGCTTGCAGCCCCAGCATTTT	CASSLVVGLQPQHF
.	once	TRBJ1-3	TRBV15	TGTGCCACCAGCAATCCTGGTCAGGGCGCGGACACCATATATTTT	CATSNPGQGADTIYF
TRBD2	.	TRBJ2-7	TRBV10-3	TGTGCCATCAGTGAGTCGACGGTATCAGCGGGACTGTCCTACGAGCAGTACTTC	CAISESTVSAGLSYEQYF
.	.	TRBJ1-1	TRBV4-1	TGCGCCAGCAGCCAACCCTTTCCGGGGAAGAACACTGAAGCTTTCTTT	CASSQPFPGKNTEAFF
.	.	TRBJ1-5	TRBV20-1	TGCAGTGCTAGTGGACAGTGGGATCAGCCCCAGCATTTT	CSASGQWDQPQHF
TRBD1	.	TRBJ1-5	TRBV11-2	TGTGCCAGCAGCTTAGGTCCGGGACAGGGCAAAGGTATCAATCAGCCCCAGCATTTT	CASSLGPGQGKGINQPQHF
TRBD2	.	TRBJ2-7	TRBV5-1	TGCGCCAGCAGCTTATGGGGTAGCGGGATAAGTTCCTACGAGCAGTACTTC	CASSLWGSGISSYEQYF
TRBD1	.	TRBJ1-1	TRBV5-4	TGTGCCAGCAGCAGCCGGGACAGGCGTGAAGCTTTCTTT	CASSSRDRREAFF
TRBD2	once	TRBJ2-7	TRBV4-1	TGCGCCAGCAGCCACCCCAGCGGGGGAAAATCCTACGAGCAGTACTTC	CASSHPSGGKSYEQYF
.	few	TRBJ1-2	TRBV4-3	TGCGCCAGCAGCCAAGGCGGGGGCTATGGCTACACCTTC	CASSQGGGYGYTF
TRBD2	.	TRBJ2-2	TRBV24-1	TGTGCCACCAGTGATTTTGCTAGCGGGCAGAACACCGGGGAGCTGTTTTTT	CATSDFASGQNTGELFF
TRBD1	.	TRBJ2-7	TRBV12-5	TGTGCTAGTGGTTTTGGGACAGGTGTAAGCGAGCAGTACTTC	CASGFGTGVSEQYF
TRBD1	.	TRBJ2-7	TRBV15	TGTGCCACCAGCAGACGAAAGACAGGGGCGGAACCCTACGAGCAGTACTTC	CATSRRKTGAEPYEQYF